This TCR beta chain was captured by sequencing in a study of T cell responses to AZD1222 COVID-19 vaccine. Study-wide findings and caveats: Unmutated regions of variants are reportedly targeted by nearly half of spike-specific TCRs. With two AZD1222 doses given, Spike-specific TCR breadth and depth both rose.

Using immunoSEQ multiplex PCR, the repertoire was profiled, and TCRdb retains in-frame clones only, with some absent. The data contain about 130,000 clones, about four fifths of them singletons. The CDR3 consists of 14 residues. Germline V gives CDR1 MRHNA, CDR2 SNTAGT. V dropped 0 bases and J dropped 13; count of bases not matched to a gene: 7. In regard to this clone: Its antigen remains unknown.

The rearrangement links TRBV6-4 to TRBJ1-4; 8 nucleotides agree with TRBD1. The material sequenced was peripheral blood, taken on day 0 of AZD1222 vaccination. The clonotype comes from an adult in good health. CDR3 protein: CASSDSVRGPGLFF. CDR3 in DNA: TGTGCCAGCAGTGACTCAGTCAGGGGGCCCGGACTGTTTTTT.